The clone carrying this T cell receptor (beta chain) was observed a few times. What it binds is unknown. This sample is drawn from a study of blood T cells in healthy people across ages. General study points: Older individuals had lower TCR beta diversity per million T cells (the decline was roughly linear). Aged donors had fewer naive CD4+ cells and lower diversity than long-lived donors.

Samples each had at least 5.5 micrograms of total RNA extracted. Then a second PCR, running roughly 7 to 11 cycles, was carried out with a sample-barcoded 5' primer and a J-beta primer mix. Every sample gave at least 2.5 million paired-end reads containing CDR3. TCRdb used MiXCR to reprocess the 5' RACE reads, holding one entry per CDR3 protein. The sample has around 850,000 distinct CDR3 sequences; about 34% are singletons. The CDR3 spans 15 residues. The J segment lost 4 bases and the V segment lost 5 bases, leaving 13 bases of the junction unmatched. Germline-derived CDR1 and CDR2 are DFQATT and SNEGSKA (reference sequence).

Sequencing was performed on blood. The clonotype comes from a man between 18 and 29 years old in good health. The chain carries TRBV20-1 and TRBJ1-2; 7 bases are shared with TRBD1. The DNA for the CDR3 is TGCAGTGCTGATAAGGACAGGCCAGGGGGCTATGGCTACACCTTC. Translated: CSADKDRPGGYGYTF.